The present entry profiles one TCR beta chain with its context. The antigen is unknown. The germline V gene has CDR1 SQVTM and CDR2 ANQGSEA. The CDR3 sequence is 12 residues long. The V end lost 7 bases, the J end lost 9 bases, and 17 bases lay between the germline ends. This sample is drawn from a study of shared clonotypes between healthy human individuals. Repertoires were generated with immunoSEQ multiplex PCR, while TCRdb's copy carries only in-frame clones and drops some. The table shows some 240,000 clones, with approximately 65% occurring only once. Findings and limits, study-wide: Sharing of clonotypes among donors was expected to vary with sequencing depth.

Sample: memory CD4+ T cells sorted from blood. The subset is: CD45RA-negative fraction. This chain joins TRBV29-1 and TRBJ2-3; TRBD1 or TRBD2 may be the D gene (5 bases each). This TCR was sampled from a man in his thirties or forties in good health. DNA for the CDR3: TGCAGCGCTGTCCCTGGGACCCGCACGCAGTATTTT. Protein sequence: CSAVPGTRTQYF.